The rows below give T cell receptor beta chains drawn from one sample of a study of cytomegalovirus exposure and HLA in healthy donors. Data came from immunoSEQ multiplex PCR; TCRdb stores just in-frame clones and leaves some out. The repertoire includes tens of thousands of clones, almost 95% of them detected once, and roughly 1.4% sits in the top ten. Sequences were obtained from PBMCs. The receptors derive from a man between 18 and 29 years old in good health and CMV-seronegative. Both conserved end residues are part of each CDR3. D genes are given only for firm matches. Size is omitted from some rows. Given values are once, few, many or a class for expanded clones.

V gene	J gene	clone size	D gene	CDR3 protein	CDR3 DNA
TRBV11-3	TRBJ2-1	NA	TRBD1	CASSPRDRYNEQFF	TGTGCCAGCAGTCCCCGGGACAGGTACAATGAGCAGTTCTTC
TRBV11-3	TRBJ2-2	NA	TRBD2	CASSSGTSGSSGGELFF	TGTGCCAGCAGCTCAGGGACTAGCGGGAGTTCTGGCGGGGAGCTGTTTTTT
TRBV28	TRBJ1-3	NA	NA	CASSTRGAGNTIYF	TGTGCCAGCAGTACCAGGGGAGCTGGAAACACCATATATTTT
TRBV10-3	TRBJ2-1	once	TRBD2	CAISESASGSSYNEQFF	TGTGCCATCAGTGAGTCGGCTAGCGGGAGCTCCTACAATGAGCAGTTCTTC
TRBV13	TRBJ2-1	NA	NA	CASSLALRGQFF	TGTGCCAGCAGCTTGGCGCTACGGGGGCAGTTCTTC
TRBV27	TRBJ1-2	NA	TRBD1	CASSPRQGRLGAYGYTF	TGTGCCAGCAGTCCTCGACAGGGGAGGTTAGGGGCATATGGCTACACCTTC
TRBV27	TRBJ2-3	NA	TRBD2	CASGHPPWTSGTDTQYF	TGTGCCAGCGGGCACCCTCCGTGGACTAGCGGCACAGATACGCAGTATTTT
TRBV7-9	TRBJ2-1	NA	NA	CASSDKTQDREFF	TGTGCCAGCAGCGACAAAACCCAGGACAGAGAGTTCTTC
TRBV28	TRBJ1-1	NA	TRBD1	CASSSPGGATEAFF	TGTGCCAGCAGTTCCCCAGGGGGCGCAACTGAAGCTTTCTTT
TRBV7-7	TRBJ1-3	NA	NA	CASSPSQGNTIYF	TGTGCTAGCAGCCCATCACAAGGAAACACCATATATTTT
TRBV29-1	TRBJ2-1	NA	TRBD2	CSVEGRGRAYNEQFF	TGCAGCGTTGAAGGACGGGGGAGGGCCTACAATGAGCAATTCTTC
TRBV7-3	TRBJ2-5	NA	TRBD2	CASSPATGLAGRETQYF	TGTGCCAGCAGCCCCGCGACCGGACTAGCGGGACGGGAGACCCAGTACTTC
TRBV5-6	TRBJ2-7	NA	NA	CASRRATLPTTNYEQYF	TGTGCCAGCAGGAGGGCCACATTACCAACAACAAACTACGAGCAGTACTTC
TRBV5-6	TRBJ2-1	NA	NA	CASRMTGYNEQFF	TGTGCCAGCAGAATGACAGGATACAATGAGCAGTTCTTC
TRBV28	TRBJ2-7	NA	NA	CASSSVRDSYEQYF	TGTGCCAGCAGCTCTGTCCGGGACTCCTACGAGCAGTACTTC
TRBV10-3	TRBJ2-5	NA	TRBD2	CAISETLGGRREDLGTQYF	TGTGCCATCAGTGAGACGTTGGGAGGAAGGCGGGAGGACTTAGGGACCCAGTACTTC
TRBV7-8	TRBJ2-1	NA	TRBD2	CASSSIAGAAEQFF	TGTGCCAGCAGCTCCATAGCGGGAGCCGCTGAGCAGTTCTTC
TRBV4-2	TRBJ2-1	NA	TRBD2	CASSTGLAVEGEQFF	TGTGCCAGCAGCACGGGACTAGCGGTAGAAGGTGAGCAGTTCTTC
TRBV4-2	TRBJ2-7	few	TRBD2	CASSTRTSGSHEQYF	TGTGCCAGCAGCACCCGGACTAGCGGGAGTCACGAGCAGTACTTC
TRBV27	TRBJ2-3	NA	NA	CASSLYAGHTDTQYF	TGTGCCAGCAGTTTATATGCCGGACACACAGATACGCAGTATTTT
TRBV11-3	TRBJ2-1	NA	NA	CASSLPPGSYNEQFF	TGTGCCAGCAGCTTACCCCCGGGTTCCTACAATGAGCAGTTCTTC
TRBV28	TRBJ2-3	NA	NA	CASATKLDTQYF	TGTGCCAGCGCGACTAAGTTAGATACGCAGTATTTT
TRBV4-1	TRBJ2-5	NA	TRBD2	CASSRTSGRQDQYF	TGCGCCAGCAGCCGCACTAGCGGGAGACAGGACCAGTACTTC
TRBV4-1	TRBJ2-5	NA	NA	CASSHLGAGETQYF	TGCGCCAGCAGCCACTTGGGTGCGGGAGAGACCCAGTACTTC
TRBV12-5	TRBJ1-4	once	NA	CASHFNEKLFF	TGTGCTAGCCATTTTAATGAAAAACTGTTTTTT
TRBV28	TRBJ1-1	NA	NA	CASSSQGGGNTEAFF	TGTGCCAGCAGTTCACAAGGCGGGGGGAACACTGAAGCTTTCTTT
TRBV21-1	TRBJ1-1	NA	NA	CASSPIRDRGWTEAFF	TGTGCCAGCAGCCCTATCCGGGACAGGGGCTGGACTGAAGCTTTCTTT
TRBV30	TRBJ1-3	NA	NA	CAQQRGSGNTIYF	TGTGCCCAACAACGGGGTAGCGGAAACACCATATATTTT
TRBV19	TRBJ2-5	NA	NA	CASSQSSGGKYQETQYF	TGTGCCAGTAGCCAATCCTCAGGGGGGAAATACCAAGAGACCCAGTACTTC
TRBV10-1	TRBJ1-1	NA	NA	CASSSQRNTEAFF	TGCGCCAGCAGTTCACAGAGGAACACTGAAGCTTTCTTT
TRBV7-9	TRBJ2-2	NA	TRBD2	CASPPLADTGELFF	TGTGCCAGCCCACCCCTAGCGGACACCGGGGAGCTGTTTTTT
TRBV6-5	TRBJ2-5	NA	NA	CASRSRGALGETQYF	TGTGCCAGTCGTAGTCGGGGGGCGCTGGGAGAGACCCAGTACTTC
TRBV27	TRBJ2-7	NA	TRBD1	CASSLSTGDRSYEQYF	TGTGCCAGCAGTTTATCGACAGGGGACAGGTCCTACGAGCAGTACTTC
TRBV30	TRBJ2-7	NA	TRBD1	CAWNRPRDRDYEQYF	TGTGCCTGGAACCGCCCCCGGGACAGGGATTACGAGCAGTACTTC
TRBV11-2	TRBJ2-5	NA	NA	CASSWAGAAFGETQYF	TGTGCCAGCAGTTGGGCTGGGGCTGCCTTCGGGGAGACCCAGTACTTC
TRBV18	TRBJ2-5	NA	TRBD2	CASSPKGLAGVQYF	TGTGCCAGCTCACCGAAGGGACTAGCGGGAGTTCAGTACTTC
TRBV10-3	TRBJ2-1	NA	TRBD2	CAISGIGTSGKQEQFF	TGTGCCATCAGTGGTATCGGGACTAGCGGGAAACAGGAGCAGTTCTTC
TRBV10-2	TRBJ1-3	once	TRBD1	CASRGTADSGNTIYF	TGCGCCAGCAGGGGGACAGCCGACTCTGGAAACACCATATATTTT
TRBV10-2	TRBJ2-7	NA	NA	CATIFVGHYYEQYF	TGCGCCACGATTTTCGTGGGACATTACTACGAGCAGTACTTC
TRBV4-1	TRBJ2-3	NA	TRBD2	CASSPPSGGGTDTQYF	TGCGCCAGCAGCCCCCCTAGCGGGGGGGGCACAGATACGCAGTATTTT
TRBV7-7	TRBJ2-2	NA	TRBD1	CASSRDRGTGELFF	TGTGCCAGCAGCCGAGACAGGGGCACCGGGGAGCTGTTTTTT
TRBV30	TRBJ2-1	NA	TRBD1	CAWSAGQGYNEQFF	TGTGCCTGGAGTGCCGGACAGGGCTACAATGAGCAGTTCTTC
TRBV7-6	TRBJ1-1	NA	TRBD1	CASSRPTTGGRGATEAFF	TGTGCCAGCAGCCGGCCTACGACAGGGGGTCGTGGGGCGACTGAAGCTTTCTTT
TRBV11-2	TRBJ2-1	NA	TRBD2	CASSPASGVYNEQFF	TGTGCCAGCAGCCCTGCTAGCGGAGTTTACAATGAGCAGTTCTTC
TRBV28	TRBJ1-4	NA	TRBD1	CASSFSRGDNNEKLFF	TGTGCCAGCAGTTTTAGCAGGGGGGACAATAATGAAAAACTGTTTTTT
TRBV5-8	TRBJ2-5	NA	NA	CASSLGESNRETQYF	TGTGCCAGCAGCTTGGGGGAGTCTAATCGGGAGACCCAGTACTTC
TRBV9	TRBJ2-2	NA	NA	CASSVSGELFF	TGTGCCAGCAGCGTTAGCGGGGAGCTGTTTTTT
TRBV5-1	TRBJ2-3	NA	NA	CASSLAAGRTDTQYF	TGCGCCAGCAGCTTGGCCGCGGGCAGGACCGATACGCAGTATTTT
TRBV27	TRBJ2-6	few	NA	CASSRGLVTGANVLTF	TGTGCCAGCAGTAGAGGGTTGGTGACTGGGGCCAACGTCCTGACTTTC
TRBV10-3	TRBJ2-7	once	TRBD1	CAVRQGEDYEQYF	TGTGCCGTAAGACAGGGGGAAGACTACGAGCAGTACTTC
TRBV15	TRBJ1-3	NA	NA	CATSMAGMENTIYF	TGTGCCACCAGCATGGCAGGGATGGAAAACACCATATATTTT